This T cell receptor (beta chain) was found in a study of beta chain features in type 1 diabetes. The study, taken as a whole, reports: Type 1 diabetes patients had TCRB CDR3s that were shorter (moderately but significantly so) in all four CD4+ subsets. High-TCR-expressing cells could be over-represented by cDNA sequencing.

With regard to this clone: Antigen specificity is unknown.

CD4+ naive, central memory, regulatory and stem cell-like memory cells were sorted via CD45RO/CCR7/CD25/CD127/CD95/CD27. The CDR3 has 13 amino acids. Germline CDR1 SEHNR, CDR2 FQNEAQ (reference sequence). With 8 bases clipped from V and 3 bases from J, the junction kept 3 bases outside the gene matches. All of the isolated RNA was reverse transcribed, so expressed TCRB transcripts were sequenced. TCRdb's table, derived via immunoSEQ multiplex PCR, lists solely in-frame clones and lacks some. The table lists some 330,000 clones, roughly 12% of them singletons. The receptor's source is a woman aged 18-35 years with type 1 diabetes. The gene calls are TRBV7-9 and TRBJ1-2, with 10 bases that match TRBD1. Material for sequencing was naive CD4+ T cells from blood. Here the CDR3 reads CASGGTGDYGYTF. The CDR3 region has the DNA TGTGCCAGCGGAGGGACAGGGGACTATGGCTACACCTTC.